These 16 T cell receptor beta chains originate from one sample sequenced in a study of T-cell memory formation after mild COVID-19. TCRdb reprocessed the 5' RACE reads via MiXCR and lists one record per CDR3 protein. The sample lists roughly 510,000 distinct CDR3 sequences, 17% seen once, with about 7.5% in the top ten. Sequences were obtained from PBMCs or a T cell subset sorted from them (not recorded which). The receptors were sampled from an adult woman who had mild COVID-19 (a few samples of this study predate the infection). Cell type and time point are not known.

The V gene is TRBV6-6, the J gene TRBJ2-5; D possibly corresponds to TRBD1 (5 bases). This CDR3 spans 13 amino acids. Trimming took 5 bases from V and 2 from J, leaving 9 bases between them. Germline lookup yields CDR1 MNHNY and CDR2 SVGAGI (reference sequence). CDR3 amino acids: CASSNTGQETQYF. The CDR3 DNA is TGTGCCAGCAGTAATACAGGTCAAGAGACCCAGTACTTC.

This clonotype was counted between two and nine times. The CDR3: CASSDRDRITGELFF. The CDR3 bases are TGCGCCAGCAGCGACCGGGACCGTATTACCGGGGAGCTGTTTTTT. This chain connects TRBV5-1 to TRBJ2-2, with D tentatively TRBD1 or TRBD2 (5 bases each). The length of the CDR3 is 15 residues. V dropped 4 bases and J dropped 5 bases, with 15 bases sitting between them. Per germline, CDR1 SGHRS and CDR2 YFSETQ.

The rearrangement links TRBV20-1 to TRBJ2-2, with a tentative D call TRBD1 (6 bases). This CDR3 has 14 residues. CDR1 is DFQATT and CDR2 is SNEGSKA in the germline V gene (reference sequence). Deletions cut 3 bases from V and 4 bases from J, with 12 bases between. CDR3 sequence: CSASSQGSTGELFF. The CDR3 DNA follows: TGCAGTGCTAGTTCGCAGGGGAGCACCGGGGAGCTGTTTTTT.

The chain uses TRBV12-3 or TRBV12-4 and TRBJ1-1; tentatively, D is TRBD1 (5 bases). The CDR3 length is 16 residues. With 1 base removed from V and 2 bases from J, the gap between germline ends came to 14 bases. The CDR3 here is CASSLGGSSPNTEAFF. The DNA for the CDR3 is TGTGCCAGCAGTTTAGGGGGCAGCTCCCCCAACACTGAAGCTTTCTTT.

This rearrangement joins TRBV11-2 to TRBJ2-7; 9 nucleotides line up with TRBD2. V shed 5 bases and J 5 bases; nucleotides not matched to a gene: 10. Germline CDR1 is SGHAT and CDR2 is FQNNGV. CDR3 length: 15 residues. The CDR3 is CASSGMGLAIDEQYF. CDR3 DNA sequence: TGTGCCAGCAGCGGAATGGGACTAGCTATCGACGAGCAGTACTTC.

As for this clonotype: A read error may explain this, as a much larger clone is one base away. This chain joins TRBV7-3 and TRBJ2-2; 7 bases line up with TRBD2. Per the germline V gene, CDR1 is SGHTA and CDR2 is FQGTGA. After removal of 8 bases from V and 5 bases from J, the junction contained 8 bases not matched to a gene. The CDR3 length is 14 residues. CDR3 DNA sequence: TGTGCCAGCCGTACTAGCGCGGGAACCGGGGAGCTGTTTTTT. It translates to CASRTSAGTGELFF. Together with reference TRBV7-3 and TRBJ2-2, the CDR3 gives the full variable domain: GAGVSQTPSNKVTEKGKYVELRCDPISGHTALYWYRQSLGQGPEFLIYFQGTGAADDSGLPNDRFFAVRPEGSVSTLKIQRTERGDSAVYLCASRTSAGTGELFFGEGSRLTVL.

This clonotype turned up a few times. The chain recombines TRBV18 with TRBJ2-6; D not certain. Looked up from germline, CDR1 is KGHSH and CDR2 is LQKENI. The V gene lost 3 bases and the J gene lost 0 bases, with 12 bases spanning the gap. The CDR3 totals 17 residues. The CDR3 protein is CASSPGSGVSGANVLTF. In nucleotides, the CDR3 is TGTGCCAGCTCACCGGGGTCTGGGGTCTCTGGGGCCAACGTCCTGACTTTC.

This clonotype was seen only a few times. The chain couples TRBV12-3 or TRBV12-4 to TRBJ2-3, with D possibly being TRBD1 (5 bases). Trimming removed 2 bases from V and 9 bases from J, with 15 bases in between. The CDR3 has 14 amino acids. CDR3 bases: TGTGCCAGCAGTTTATCCTACAGGATATACACGCAGTATTTT. Its translation is CASSLSYRIYTQYF.

The chain employs TRBV27 and TRBJ2-7; D is possibly TRBD2 (6 bases). Looked up from germline, CDR1 is MNHEY and CDR2 is SMNVEV (reference sequence). The CDR3 is made up of 15 amino acids. The V end lost 3 bases, the J end lost 7 bases, and 19 bases lay between the germline ends. The CDR3 protein is CASSFFRENYVEQYF. The CDR3 nucleotides read TGTGCCAGCAGTTTTTTCCGGGAGAACTACGTGGAGCAGTACTTC.

V usage is TRBV7-6 and J usage is TRBJ1-2; 12 nucleotides line up with TRBD1. The CDR3 spans 17 residues. Germline V gives CDR1 SGHVS, CDR2 FNYEAQ. V lost 5 bases and J lost 0; bases outside the gene matches: 7. The CDR3 here is CASSPGTGGNPNYGYTF. DNA of the CDR3: TGTGCCAGCAGCCCCGGGACAGGGGGCAACCCTAACTATGGCTACACCTTC. Looking up the rest from reference TRBV7-6 and TRBJ1-2 gives the full variable domain: GAGVSQSPRYKVTKRGQDVALRCDPISGHVSLYWYRQALGQGPEFLTYFNYEAQQDKSGLPNDRFSAERPEGSISTLTIQRTEQRDSAMYRCASSPGTGGNPNYGYTFGSGTRLTVV.

This clonotype occurred a few times. The DNA of the CDR3 is TGTGCCTGGAGTGGACAGTTGAACACTGAAGCTTTCTTT. Encoded protein: CAWSGQLNTEAFF. The chain carries TRBV30 and TRBJ1-1; TRBD1 might be the D (5 bases). Trimming took off 1 base at V and 0 bases at J, with 6 bases between the two ends. This CDR3 has 13 amino acids. CDR1 is GTSNPN, CDR2 SVGIG, per germline (reference sequence).

This clonotype was recorded a few times. The rearrangement joins TRBV15 to TRBJ2-3; 10 nucleotides align to TRBD2. CDR3 length: 15 amino acids. The V and J ends lost 0 bases and 5 bases, in that order; junction bases with no gene match: 2. Germline V gene sequence: CDR1 LNHNV, CDR2 YYDKDF (reference sequence). CDR3: CATSREAGGGDTQYF. The CDR3 bases are TGTGCCACCAGCAGAGAAGCGGGGGGGGGAGATACGCAGTATTTT.

The rearrangement uses TRBV5-1 and TRBJ1-1, with 10 bases identical to TRBD1. The junction had 5 bases not matched to a gene; V was cut back by 1 base and J by 5 bases. This CDR3 contains 15 residues. The germline CDR1 and CDR2 sequences are SGHRS and YFSETQ. The CDR3 protein is CASSLFRDRGTEAFF. For the CDR3, the DNA is TGCGCCAGCAGCTTGTTTCGGGACAGGGGTACTGAAGCTTTCTTT.

This chain uses TRBV5-1 with TRBJ2-7; TRBD1 might be the D (6 bases). The CDR3 has 12 amino acids. V lost 4 bases and J 5 bases, leaving 10 bases between the germline ends. Per the germline V gene, CDR1 is SGHRS and CDR2 is YFSETQ. Written as DNA, the CDR3 is TGCGCCAGCAGCGTCAGGGGTGACGAGCAGTACTTC. Translated, it gives CASSVRGDEQYF.

A single count supports this clonotype. The rearrangement joins TRBV4-1 to TRBJ2-1; D not resolved. Germline V gene data show CDR1 as MGHRA and CDR2 as YSYEKL. V lost 3 bases and J lost 7, with 13 bases in between. CDR3 length: 14 amino acids. The CDR3 sequence: CASSHSGARNEQFF. The CDR3 nucleotides read TGCGCCAGCAGCCACTCCGGAGCGAGAAATGAGCAGTTCTTC.

This sequence joins TRBV7-6 and TRBJ1-3; no reliable D call. Trimming removed 0 bases at V and 0 bases at J, with 9 bases between. The germline CDR1 and CDR2 sequences are SGHVS and FNYEAQ. The CDR3 is made up of 16 amino acids. In DNA form, the CDR3 reads TGTGCCAGCAGCTTAGCGTCGGGAGTCTCTGGAAACACCATATATTTT. Protein sequence: CASSLASGVSGNTIYF.